The sequence of this T cell receptor (beta chain) was determined in a study of metastatic and nonmetastatic thyroid tumors. Study-wide results and limits: It was reported that TCR beta diversity was significantly higher in malignant thyroid tumors than benign nodules, in blood and tumor.

TCRdb reprocessed the PCR reads via MiXCR. The sample records 25,000 to 35,000 clones, 11% being singletons. Every patient underwent thyroid surgery untreated. The CDR3 length is 14 residues. Looked up from germline, CDR1 is MNHNS and CDR2 is SASEGT. V gave up 5 bases and J gave up 5 bases; unmatched junction bases: 6. To note about this clone: Its specificity is unknown.

The source of this sequence is a female donor with papillary thyroid cancer or a benign thyroid nodule (not recorded which). Some clones in this sample may be carry-over from other donors' samples. The V gene is TRBV6-1, the J gene TRBJ1-1; 9 bases are a match to TRBD1. Sequences were obtained from blood. The CDR3 spells CASSSGQGETEAFF. In nucleotides, the CDR3 is TGTGCCAGCAGTTCGGGACAGGGTGAGACTGAAGCTTTCTTT.